This entry is about one T cell receptor (beta chain). Its antigen is unidentified. Generated by immunoSEQ multiplex PCR, the TCRdb table keeps only in-frame clones and is missing some. Among tens of thousands of clones listed, 88% were seen once. The record originates from a study of T cell responses to AZD1222 COVID-19 vaccine. For the study at large: Pooling covered second doses at about 4 or about 12 weeks.

Findings and caveats of the study: Females outnumbered males among donors, who were mostly white British; clonal diversity was possibly underestimated. Nearly half of spike-specific TCRs reportedly target variant regions that are unmutated in the B.1.351 and B.1.1.7 variants. Receipt of two AZD1222 doses was followed by a rise in Spike-specific TCR breadth and depth.

Germline CDR1 and CDR2: SGDLS and YYNGEE. The CDR3 consists of 13 residues. V lost 7 bases, J lost 5 bases, and 4 bases stayed unmatched. Material: peripheral blood, obtained on day 0 of AZD1222 vaccination. The V call is TRBV9, the J call TRBJ2-1; 9 positions match TRBD2. This TCR was recovered from an adult in good health. CDR3 in amino acids: CASSAGGNNEQFF. The CDR3, as DNA: TGTGCCAGCTCCGCGGGGGGGAACAATGAGCAGTTCTTC.